This is a list of T cell receptor beta chains from one sample in a study of T-cell reconstitution after alpha-beta-depleted transplantation in children. Via MiXCR, TCRdb re-called the PCR reads, giving one row per CDR3 protein. The table lists about 980,000 distinct CDR3 sequences, roughly 29% of them singletons. The sample here was PBMCs, mostly from graft donor cells, taken 360 days after TCRalphabeta/CD19-depleted stem cell transplant. These receptors all come from a boy in the first two years of life who had a stem cell transplant for SCID, so the T cells may come from the graft donor. Each CDR3 is given with its conserved first and last residue. Fields, in order: clone size, CDR3 length, D gene, V gene, J gene, CDR3 DNA, CDR3 protein. The D gene is left open where the match is weak. Some rows have no size entry. The others give once, few or many, or a class for an expanded clone.

size: once
length: 16
D: .
V: TRBV27
J: TRBJ1-1
DNA: TGTGCCAGCATCCAATCATCCCGGGGGATGAACACTGAAGCTTTCTTT
CDR3: CASIQSSRGMNTEAFF

size: few
length: 14
D: .
V: TRBV4-3
J: TRBJ2-7
DNA: TGCGCCAGCAGCCAAAAGGGTAGGGTGGGTGAGCAGTACTTC
CDR3: CASSQKGRVGEQYF

size: .
length: 15
D: TRBD2
V: TRBV6-1
J: TRBJ2-5
DNA: TGTGCCAGCAGGACCACTAGCGGGGGTACCGGGACCCAGTACTTC
CDR3: CASRTTSGGTGTQYF

size: .
length: 13
D: .
V: TRBV12-3/TRBV12-4
J: TRBJ2-7
DNA: TGTGCCAGCAGTTTATGGGGTTCCCACGAGCAGTACTTC
CDR3: CASSLWGSHEQYF

size: .
length: 13
D: TRBD1
V: TRBV20-1
J: TRBJ2-7
DNA: TGCAGTGCCAGTAGGACAGGGACCTACGAGCAGTACTTC
CDR3: CSASRTGTYEQYF

size: .
length: 19
D: TRBD2
V: TRBV11-2
J: TRBJ2-1
DNA: TGTGCCAGCAGCTTAAATGGCCTACCTAGCGGGGGGGCATACAATGAGCAGTTCTTC
CDR3: CASSLNGLPSGGAYNEQFF

size: .
length: 15
D: .
V: TRBV27
J: TRBJ2-7
DNA: TGTGCCAGCAGTCCACAGACCGCGGCAATTTACGAGCAGTACTTC
CDR3: CASSPQTAAIYEQYF

size: .
length: 17
D: TRBD2
V: TRBV4-1
J: TRBJ2-3
DNA: TGCGCCAGCAGCTTACCTAGGACTAGCGGGGACACAGATACGCAGTATTTT
CDR3: CASSLPRTSGDTDTQYF

size: .
length: 18
D: .
V: TRBV13
J: TRBJ1-5
DNA: TGTGCCAGCAGCCGACAGGACCGGACAGTTACCACCAATCAGCCCCAGCATTTT
CDR3: CASSRQDRTVTTNQPQHF

size: .
length: 15
D: .
V: TRBV11-1
J: TRBJ2-3
DNA: TGTGCCAGCAGCTTAGCGTCGCTAGTCACAGATACGCAGTATTTT
CDR3: CASSLASLVTDTQYF

size: .
length: 16
D: .
V: TRBV7-6
J: TRBJ1-6
DNA: TGTGCCAGCAGCTTAATCGGTAGCTCCTATAATTCACCCCTCCACTTT
CDR3: CASSLIGSSYNSPLHF

size: few
length: 15
D: TRBD1
V: TRBV12-3/TRBV12-4
J: TRBJ2-5
DNA: TGTGCCAGCAGTTTGGGACAGGGATTCGGGAAGACCCAGTACTTC
CDR3: CASSLGQGFGKTQYF

size: .
length: 14
D: .
V: TRBV5-1
J: TRBJ2-7
DNA: TGCGCCAGCAGCTTCCTGAGGGAATCGGTAGAGCAGTACTTC
CDR3: CASSFLRESVEQYF

size: .
length: 15
D: .
V: TRBV7-3
J: TRBJ1-1
DNA: TGTGCCAGCAGCTTAATGGGGCCCTTGAACACTGAAGCTTTCTTT
CDR3: CASSLMGPLNTEAFF

size: .
length: 16
D: TRBD1
V: TRBV9
J: TRBJ1-3
DNA: TGTGCCAGCAGCGCTTTCCCGACAGGGTCTGGAAACACCATATATTTT
CDR3: CASSAFPTGSGNTIYF

size: .
length: 13
D: .
V: TRBV10-3
J: TRBJ2-7
DNA: TGTGCCATCAGTGCCCAGGGGAGCTACGAGCAGTACTTC
CDR3: CAISAQGSYEQYF

size: .
length: 15
D: .
V: TRBV18
J: TRBJ2-7
DNA: TGTGCCAGCTCCCCGGGTCGGGGGAAACCCTACGAGCAGTACTTC
CDR3: CASSPGRGKPYEQYF

size: .
length: 16
D: .
V: TRBV5-1
J: TRBJ2-3
DNA: TGCGCCAGCAGCTTGGACGGCACGCAGAGCACAGATACGCAGTATTTT
CDR3: CASSLDGTQSTDTQYF

size: .
length: 19
D: TRBD1
V: TRBV12-3/TRBV12-4
J: TRBJ1-2
DNA: TGTGCCAGCAGTTTTTTCACCGGGACAGGGCCGTCCTATTTCTATGGCTACACCTTC
CDR3: CASSFFTGTGPSYFYGYTF

size: few
length: 14
D: .
V: TRBV6-5
J: TRBJ2-5
DNA: TGTGCCAGCAGTTACAAGACAGGCCAAGAGACCCAGTACTTC
CDR3: CASSYKTGQETQYF

size: .
length: 16
D: .
V: TRBV5-1
J: TRBJ1-1
DNA: TGCGCCAGCAGCTTGGCCGTAGCGGGGCAGAACACTGAAGCTTTCTTT
CDR3: CASSLAVAGQNTEAFF

size: .
length: 14
D: TRBD1
V: TRBV7-2
J: TRBJ1-1
DNA: TGTGCCAGCAGCGTCGGGACAGAAGTCAATGAAGCTTTCTTT
CDR3: CASSVGTEVNEAFF

size: few
length: 14
D: TRBD2
V: TRBV24-1
J: TRBJ2-3
DNA: TGTGCCACCTCGTCGGAGACTAGCCCAGATACGCAGTATTTT
CDR3: CATSSETSPDTQYF

size: .
length: 15
D: .
V: TRBV5-1
J: TRBJ2-1
DNA: TGCGCCAGCAGCTTGGCGGGCCCCCTGGAGAATGAGCAGTTCTTC
CDR3: CASSLAGPLENEQFF

size: .
length: 15
D: .
V: TRBV7-2
J: TRBJ2-7
DNA: TGTGCCAGCAGCCGCCAATGGGTAGCGGACTACGAGCAGTACTTC
CDR3: CASSRQWVADYEQYF

size: few
length: 13
D: .
V: TRBV15
J: TRBJ2-5
DNA: TGTGCCACCAGCAGAGACCTAGTCGAGACCCAGTACTTC
CDR3: CATSRDLVETQYF

size: .
length: 12
D: .
V: TRBV12-3/TRBV12-4
J: TRBJ1-1
DNA: TGTGCCAGCAGTTTCGGCAGAGACGGCGCTTTCTTT
CDR3: CASSFGRDGAFF

size: .
length: 17
D: .
V: TRBV20-1
J: TRBJ1-1
DNA: TGCAGTGCTAGAGGTCCGGGACGCTACCCAGAGGAGGTTGAAGCTTTCTTT
CDR3: CSARGPGRYPEEVEAFF

size: .
length: 15
D: .
V: TRBV12-3/TRBV12-4
J: TRBJ1-4
DNA: TGTGCCAGCAGTTTACGGGGAGGGTCAGGTGAAAAACTGTTTTTT
CDR3: CASSLRGGSGEKLFF

size: many
length: 14
D: .
V: TRBV9
J: TRBJ1-4
DNA: TGTGCCAGCAGCGCGGGGGACGGGAGTGAAAAACTGTTTTTT
CDR3: CASSAGDGSEKLFF

size: few
length: 15
D: TRBD2
V: TRBV11-2
J: TRBJ2-3
DNA: TGTGCCAGCAGCTTCCGGGCGGGGGGGCCTGATACGCAGTATTTT
CDR3: CASSFRAGGPDTQYF

size: .
length: 14
D: .
V: TRBV6-4
J: TRBJ2-3
DNA: TGTGCCAGCAGTGAAAGCACTAGCACAGATACGCAGTATTTT
CDR3: CASSESTSTDTQYF

size: .
length: 14
D: TRBD2
V: TRBV15
J: TRBJ2-5
DNA: TGTGCCACCAGCAGAGAGGGGGGGGGAGAGACCCAGTACTTC
CDR3: CATSREGGGETQYF

size: few
length: 14
D: TRBD1
V: TRBV29-1
J: TRBJ1-2
DNA: TGCAGCGTCGAACCGGGACAGGGAAACTATGGCTACACCTTC
CDR3: CSVEPGQGNYGYTF

size: .
length: 14
D: .
V: TRBV4-1
J: TRBJ1-5
DNA: TGCGCCAGCAGCCAAAGAGGGAGCAATCAGCCCCAGCATTTT
CDR3: CASSQRGSNQPQHF

size: .
length: 14
D: .
V: TRBV3-1
J: TRBJ1-6
DNA: TGTGCCAGCAGCCAAGGTCCCTTGGATTCACCCCTCCACTTT
CDR3: CASSQGPLDSPLHF

size: .
length: 16
D: TRBD2
V: TRBV12-3/TRBV12-4
J: TRBJ2-3
DNA: TGTGCCAGCAGTGGGAGGGGTCTAACTCGCACAGATACGCAGTATTTT
CDR3: CASSGRGLTRTDTQYF

size: .
length: 16
D: .
V: TRBV5-1
J: TRBJ2-6
DNA: TGCGCCAGCAGCCTTCGATATGGGCCTGGGGCCAACGTCCTGACTTTC
CDR3: CASSLRYGPGANVLTF

size: few
length: 18
D: .
V: TRBV15
J: TRBJ2-1
DNA: TGTGCCACCAGCAGAGGAGTCCTCCGAGTCCCATTTAACAATGAGCAGTTCTTC
CDR3: CATSRGVLRVPFNNEQFF

size: .
length: 13
D: .
V: TRBV28
J: TRBJ2-3
DNA: TGTGCCAGCAGTTTACCTAGGTCAGATACGCAGTATTTT
CDR3: CASSLPRSDTQYF

size: .
length: 16
D: .
V: TRBV28
J: TRBJ1-2
DNA: TGTGCCAGCAGTCCGAGGACAGTGACTTCTCACTATGGCTACACCTTC
CDR3: CASSPRTVTSHYGYTF

size: .
length: 14
D: .
V: TRBV20-1
J: TRBJ2-7
DNA: TGCAGTGCTAGAGGGAGCGCCCTGGCCTACGAGCAGTACTTC
CDR3: CSARGSALAYEQYF

size: .
length: 12
D: .
V: TRBV29-1
J: TRBJ2-4
DNA: TGCAGCATGAGGGTAGCCAAAAACATTCAGTACTTC
CDR3: CSMRVAKNIQYF

size: many
length: 14
D: .
V: TRBV11-2
J: TRBJ1-6
DNA: TGTGCCAGCAGGTCGATACAGGGAGATTCACCCCTCCACTTT
CDR3: CASRSIQGDSPLHF

size: few
length: 11
D: .
V: TRBV6-2/TRBV6-3
J: TRBJ2-7
DNA: TGTGCCAGCGGCCCCTTATACGAGCAGTACTTC
CDR3: CASGPLYEQYF

size: .
length: 15
D: .
V: TRBV2
J: TRBJ2-1
DNA: TGTGCCAGCAGTCAACCTGAGGGGACGCCTAATGAGCAGTTCTTC
CDR3: CASSQPEGTPNEQFF

size: .
length: 15
D: TRBD2
V: TRBV20-1
J: TRBJ2-3
DNA: TGCAGTGCCGACGAACGAGCGGGGGCCACAGATACGCAGTATTTT
CDR3: CSADERAGATDTQYF

size: .
length: 15
D: .
V: TRBV6-1
J: TRBJ2-7
DNA: TGTGCCAGCAGAAAGGGACACCAGTCGTCCTACGAGCAGTACTTC
CDR3: CASRKGHQSSYEQYF

size: once
length: 17
D: .
V: TRBV2
J: TRBJ2-7
DNA: TGTGCCAGCAGTGAGGGGGCCGACAGGTCTTCCTCCTACGAGCAGTACTTC
CDR3: CASSEGADRSSSYEQYF

size: .
length: 13
D: .
V: TRBV2
J: TRBJ1-4
DNA: TGTGCCGGACTTAGGTGGTCTAATGAAAAACTGTTTTTT
CDR3: CAGLRWSNEKLFF

size: .
length: 15
D: .
V: TRBV5-1
J: TRBJ2-6
DNA: TGCGCCAGCAGCCCCGGACAGACTGGGGCCAACGTCCTGACTTTC
CDR3: CASSPGQTGANVLTF

size: .
length: 12
D: .
V: TRBV5-1
J: TRBJ1-2
DNA: TGCGCCAGCAGCTTGGAAGGGGGGAGCTACACCTTC
CDR3: CASSLEGGSYTF

size: few
length: 17
D: .
V: TRBV24-1
J: TRBJ2-2
DNA: TGTGCCACCAGTGATTCGCCGGACTACGCGAACACCGGGGAGCTGTTTTTT
CDR3: CATSDSPDYANTGELFF

size: .
length: 14
D: TRBD1
V: TRBV6-2/TRBV6-3
J: TRBJ1-6
DNA: TGTGCCAGCAGTCAACAGGGGGAGGGTTCACCCCTCCACTTT
CDR3: CASSQQGEGSPLHF

size: few
length: 14
D: .
V: TRBV4-1
J: TRBJ1-1
DNA: TGCGCCAGCAGCCCTCTAGTGGGCGTGACTGAAGCTTTCTTT
CDR3: CASSPLVGVTEAFF

size: few
length: 15
D: TRBD2
V: TRBV5-1
J: TRBJ2-3
DNA: TGCGCCAGCAGCTCAAGCGGGATCCGCACAGATACGCAGTATTTT
CDR3: CASSSSGIRTDTQYF

size: .
length: 14
D: TRBD2
V: TRBV5-6
J: TRBJ2-1
DNA: TGTGCCAGCAGCTTCCTTAGCGGGGTGGATGAGCAGTTCTTC
CDR3: CASSFLSGVDEQFF

size: .
length: 13
D: .
V: TRBV24-1
J: TRBJ2-2
DNA: TGTGCCACCAGAGGGACGAACACCGGGGAGCTGTTTTTT
CDR3: CATRGTNTGELFF

size: few
length: 16
D: .
V: TRBV4-1
J: TRBJ2-2
DNA: TGCGCCAGCAGCCAAGATAGGAGGGGCAGAGACGGGGAGCTGTTTTTT
CDR3: CASSQDRRGRDGELFF